The present entry profiles one TCR beta chain with its context. Enrolled during active infection, Seattle patients were then followed longitudinally. The CDR3 spans 14 residues. Germline loops: CDR1 LGHNA, CDR2 YNFKEQ. With 0 bases removed from V and 6 bases from J, the gap between germline ends came to 12 bases. This sample is part of a study of blood T cell repertoires in COVID-19. Original data processing: Nucleated cell counts were estimated from reference gene primer amplification. The protocol was immunoSEQ multiplex PCR, while the TCRdb copy is restricted to in-frame clones and leaves out a portion. V and J calls and clone size are given by that table; D and trimming were obtained from the DNA. Of under 250,000 clones detected, 92% appear once; the ten largest clones hold approximately 0.77%.

This rearrangement joins TRBV4-2 to TRBJ2-7; D unclear. The receptor was derived from a man in his sixties with COVID-19, enrolled during active disease. Sequencing used peripheral blood. For the CDR3, the DNA is TGTGCCAGCAGCCAAGAATCCCAGGCGTCCGAGCAGTACTTC. Encoded protein: CASSQESQASEQYF.